This T cell receptor beta chain is from a study of technical replicates of blood from several donors. The germline CDR1 and CDR2 sequences are SQVTM and ANQGSEA. The V and J ends lost 5 bases and 5 bases, in that order; junction bases with no gene match: 9. This CDR3 contains 15 residues. TCRdb's copy holds only in-frame clones and misses some; the assay was immunoSEQ multiplex PCR. The table lists some 63,000 clones, about 83% of them singletons. In its sample, this clone is medium-sized. This TCR was recovered from a human donor in good health. Some clones in this sample may be carry-over from other donors' samples. Sequencing was carried out using PBMCs. J is TRBJ2-1 and V is TRBV29-1; TRBD2 matches 10 bases. In DNA form, the CDR3 reads TGCAGCGTTCCGACCGGGACTAGCGAAAACAATGAGCAGTTCTTC. Translation: CSVPTGTSENNEQFF.